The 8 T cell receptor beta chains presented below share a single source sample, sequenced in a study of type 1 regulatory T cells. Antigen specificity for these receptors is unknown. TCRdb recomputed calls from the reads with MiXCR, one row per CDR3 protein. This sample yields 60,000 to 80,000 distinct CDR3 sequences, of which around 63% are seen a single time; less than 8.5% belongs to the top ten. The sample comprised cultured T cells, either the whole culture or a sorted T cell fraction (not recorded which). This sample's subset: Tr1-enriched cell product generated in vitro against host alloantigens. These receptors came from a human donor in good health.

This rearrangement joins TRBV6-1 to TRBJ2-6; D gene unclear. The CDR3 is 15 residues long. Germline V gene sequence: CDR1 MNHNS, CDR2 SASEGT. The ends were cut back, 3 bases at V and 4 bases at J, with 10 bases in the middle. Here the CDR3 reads CASSDHFPGANVLTF. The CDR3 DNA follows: TGTGCCAGCAGTGACCATTTCCCCGGGGCCAACGTCCTGACTTTC.

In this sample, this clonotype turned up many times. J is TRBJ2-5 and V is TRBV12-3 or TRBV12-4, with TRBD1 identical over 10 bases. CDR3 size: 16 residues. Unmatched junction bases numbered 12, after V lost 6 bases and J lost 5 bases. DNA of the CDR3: TGTGCCAGCAGCACATTCTCCGGGACAGGGGATGAGACCCAGTACTTC. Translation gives CASSTFSGTGDETQYF.

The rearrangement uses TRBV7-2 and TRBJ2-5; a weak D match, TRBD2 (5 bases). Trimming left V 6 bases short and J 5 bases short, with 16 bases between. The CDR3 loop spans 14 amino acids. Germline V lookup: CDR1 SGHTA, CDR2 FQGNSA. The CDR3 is CASRSPGYGETQYF. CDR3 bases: TGTGCCAGCAGGTCACCGGGATATGGGGAGACCCAGTACTTC.

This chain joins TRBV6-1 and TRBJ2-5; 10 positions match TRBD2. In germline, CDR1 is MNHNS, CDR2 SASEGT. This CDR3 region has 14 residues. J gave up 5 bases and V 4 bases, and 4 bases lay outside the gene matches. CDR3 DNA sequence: TGTGCCAGCAGTGGGAGCGGGAGGGGCGAGACCCAGTACTTC. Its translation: CASSGSGRGETQYF.

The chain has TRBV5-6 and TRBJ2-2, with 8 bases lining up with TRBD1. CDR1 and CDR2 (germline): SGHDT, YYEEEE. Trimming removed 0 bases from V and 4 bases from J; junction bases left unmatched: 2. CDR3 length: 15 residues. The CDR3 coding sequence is TGTGCCAGCAGCTTGGGGGGACAGGTCACCGGGGAGCTGTTTTTT. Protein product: CASSLGGQVTGELFF.

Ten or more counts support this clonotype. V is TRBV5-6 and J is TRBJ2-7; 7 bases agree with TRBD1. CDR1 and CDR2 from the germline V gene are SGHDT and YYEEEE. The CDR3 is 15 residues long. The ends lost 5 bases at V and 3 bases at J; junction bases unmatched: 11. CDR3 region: CASRGWGRGSYEQYF. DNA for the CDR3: TGTGCCAGCAGAGGTTGGGGCAGGGGGAGCTACGAGCAGTACTTC.

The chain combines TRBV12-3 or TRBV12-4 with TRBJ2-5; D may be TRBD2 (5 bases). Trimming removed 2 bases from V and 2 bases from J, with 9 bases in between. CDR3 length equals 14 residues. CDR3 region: CASSLLTTQETQYF. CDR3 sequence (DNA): TGTGCCAGCAGTTTACTGACTACACAAGAGACCCAGTACTTC.

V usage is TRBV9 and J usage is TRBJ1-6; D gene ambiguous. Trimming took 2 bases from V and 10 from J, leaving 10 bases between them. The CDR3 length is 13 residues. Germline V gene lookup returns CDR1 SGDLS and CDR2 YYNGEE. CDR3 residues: CASSVRLESPLHF. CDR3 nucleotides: TGTGCCAGCAGCGTCCGGCTAGAATCACCCCTCCACTTT.